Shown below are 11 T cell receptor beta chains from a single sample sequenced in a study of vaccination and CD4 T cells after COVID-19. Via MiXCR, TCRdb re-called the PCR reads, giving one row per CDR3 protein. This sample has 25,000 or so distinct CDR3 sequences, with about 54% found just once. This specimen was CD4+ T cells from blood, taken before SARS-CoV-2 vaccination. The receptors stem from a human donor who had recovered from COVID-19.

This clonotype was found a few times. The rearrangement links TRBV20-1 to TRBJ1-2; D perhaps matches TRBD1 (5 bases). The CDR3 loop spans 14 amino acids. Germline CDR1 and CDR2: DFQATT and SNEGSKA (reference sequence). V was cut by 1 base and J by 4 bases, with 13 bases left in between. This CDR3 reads CSARGSQEAYGYTF. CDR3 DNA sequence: TGCAGTGCTAGAGGTTCACAGGAAGCCTATGGCTACACCTTC.

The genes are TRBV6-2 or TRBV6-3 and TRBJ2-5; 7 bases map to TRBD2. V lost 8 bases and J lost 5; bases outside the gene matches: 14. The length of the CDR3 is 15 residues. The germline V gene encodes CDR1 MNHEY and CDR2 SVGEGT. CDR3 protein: CASYTPFAGEETQYF. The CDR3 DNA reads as TGTGCCAGCTACACCCCCTTCGCGGGAGAGGAGACCCAGTACTTC.

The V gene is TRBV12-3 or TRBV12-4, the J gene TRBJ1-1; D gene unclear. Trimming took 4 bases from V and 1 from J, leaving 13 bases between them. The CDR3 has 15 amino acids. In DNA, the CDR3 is TGTGCCAGCAGTTGGTTACAGCCAAGGAACACTGAAGCTTTCTTT. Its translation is CASSWLQPRNTEAFF.

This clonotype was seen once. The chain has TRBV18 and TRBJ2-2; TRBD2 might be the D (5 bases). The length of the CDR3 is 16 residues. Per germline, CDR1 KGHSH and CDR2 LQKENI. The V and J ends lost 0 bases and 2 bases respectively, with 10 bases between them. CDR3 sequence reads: CASSPPSRGNTGELFF. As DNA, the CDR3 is TGTGCCAGCTCACCACCGAGTCGGGGAAACACCGGGGAGCTGTTTTTT.

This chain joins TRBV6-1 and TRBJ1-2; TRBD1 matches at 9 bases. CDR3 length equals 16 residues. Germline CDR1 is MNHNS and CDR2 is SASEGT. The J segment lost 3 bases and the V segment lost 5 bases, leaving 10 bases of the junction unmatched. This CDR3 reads CASSQPGQGTDYGYTF. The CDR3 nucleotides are TGTGCCAGCAGTCAACCGGGACAGGGAACGGACTATGGCTACACCTTC.

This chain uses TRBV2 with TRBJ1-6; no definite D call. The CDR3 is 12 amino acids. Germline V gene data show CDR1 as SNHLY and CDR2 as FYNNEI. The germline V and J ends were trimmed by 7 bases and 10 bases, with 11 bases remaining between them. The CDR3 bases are TGTGCCAGCACCCTACAGAACTCACCCCTCCACTTT. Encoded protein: CASTLQNSPLHF.

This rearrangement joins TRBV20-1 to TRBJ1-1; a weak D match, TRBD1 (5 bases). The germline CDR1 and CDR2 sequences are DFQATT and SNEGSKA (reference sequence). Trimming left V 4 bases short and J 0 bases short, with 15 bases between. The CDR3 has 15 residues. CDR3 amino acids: CSAIFWGTVNTEAFF. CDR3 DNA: TGCAGTGCTATCTTCTGGGGGACGGTGAACACTGAAGCTTTCTTT.

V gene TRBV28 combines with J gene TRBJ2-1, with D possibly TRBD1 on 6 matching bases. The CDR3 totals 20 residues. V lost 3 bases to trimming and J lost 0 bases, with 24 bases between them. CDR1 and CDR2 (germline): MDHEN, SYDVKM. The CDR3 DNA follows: TGTGCCAGCAGTTTCCTCTCGACAGGATGGGAAGTTAGCTCCTACAATGAGCAGTTCTTC. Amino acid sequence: CASSFLSTGWEVSSYNEQFF.

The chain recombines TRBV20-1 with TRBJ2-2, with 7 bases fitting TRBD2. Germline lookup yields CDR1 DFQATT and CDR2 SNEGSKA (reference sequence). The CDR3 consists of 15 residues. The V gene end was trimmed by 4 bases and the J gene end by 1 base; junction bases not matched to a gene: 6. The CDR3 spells CSAKGRGGNTGELFF. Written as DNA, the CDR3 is TGCAGTGCTAAGGGTCGCGGGGGGAACACCGGGGAGCTGTTTTTT.

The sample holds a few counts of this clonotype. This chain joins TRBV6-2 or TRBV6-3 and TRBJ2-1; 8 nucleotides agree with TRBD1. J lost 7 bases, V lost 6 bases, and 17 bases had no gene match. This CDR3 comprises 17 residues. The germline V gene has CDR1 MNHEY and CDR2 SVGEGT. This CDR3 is CASSNRRADRDLNEQFF. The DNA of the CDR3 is TGTGCCAGCAGCAACCGTCGAGCGGACAGGGACTTAAATGAGCAGTTCTTC.

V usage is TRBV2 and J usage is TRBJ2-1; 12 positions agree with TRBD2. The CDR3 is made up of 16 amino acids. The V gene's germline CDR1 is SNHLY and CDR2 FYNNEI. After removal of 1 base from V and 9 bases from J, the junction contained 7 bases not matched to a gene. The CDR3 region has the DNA TGTGCCAGCAGTGAAGATCTAGCGGGAGGGCTGGGTGAGCAGTTCTTC. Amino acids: CASSEDLAGGLGEQFF.